The sequence of this T cell receptor beta chain was determined in a study of blood T cell repertoires in COVID-19 (dated by TCRdb to between 2020 and 2021). For the wider study: Samples covering the acute and convalescent phases of COVID-19 were provided by collaborators in the United States, Italy and Spain. Subjects who had been exposed to COVID-19, were actively infected with it, or had recovered from it provided the deeply sampled blood TCRbeta repertoires that made up the dataset. Samples were obtained from the ongoing ImmuneRACE study (first 160 participants) and from some 1,200 subjects provided by 6 global collaborators. Where HLA class I and class II types were available, the types were taken from metadata supplied by the sample provider, not from assay-based typing. Nearly every sample came with metadata listing a de-identified subject ID, COVID-19 status, age in years and sex. The repertoires were released in a freely available public database intended as a resource for research on the immune response to SARS-CoV-2. The material from the prospective study consisted of cDNA or gDNA derived from T cells, B-cell-depleted T cells, or PBMCs. Broad study findings and their caveats: The amount of clinical and demographic metadata varied by source and participant and was provided uncurated.

The CDR3 runs 16 amino acids, cysteine and phenylalanine included. The CDR3 DNA has 48 bases and is translated from base 1. As encoded in the germline V gene, CDR1 is SGDLS while CDR2 is YYNGEE. V and J are trimmed by 1 base and 4 bases, and the gene matches miss 7 bases of the junction. The immunoSEQ Assay, a bias-controlled multiplex PCR, was used to amplify TCRbeta CDR3 regions from genomic DNA. The published analysis was carried out like this. The number of nucleated cells in each sample was estimated from the amplification of reference gene primers within the assay. To quantify the absolute abundance of each unique TCRbeta CDR3 rearrangement, sequence reads were collapsed and filtered. Productive Simpson clonality was computed per sample as the square root of Simpson's diversity index over productive rearrangements. TCRdb stores this immuneACCESS table with in-frame sequences only. Part of the clones is absent; in the studies checked, under half of the shortfall reflects unresolved V genes, and no reason is known for the rest. The V and J calls and clone size come from that table; D and trimming were worked out from the DNA. This sample gives approximately 200,000 clones in total; about 80% of them show up just once. The ten largest clones capture approximately 8% of the sample.

In Seattle, one collaborating source enrolled patients while the infection was active and tracked those patients longitudinally over the course of disease. Each collaborating institution followed its own protocols to collect whole blood in K2EDTA tubes. For TCRbeta analysis, collaborator samples were shipped as frozen whole blood, as isolated PBMCs, or as DNA extracted from either sample type. Details on this clone: This clone's antigen is unknown. Within one base of it there is no much larger clone, and no base qualities were kept.

The sequencing input was peripheral blood. This receptor was obtained from a woman of 80 years or more with COVID-19, enrolled during active disease. The chain is assembled from TRBV9 and TRBJ1-1; TRBD1 fits 10 bases in the junction. The bases read TGTGCCAGCAGCGTATCGCCGGGACAGGGGTCCACTGAAGCTTTCTTT. Its product reads: CASSVSPGQGSTEAFF.